The entry below gives a single TCR beta chain sequence along with its context. Its antigen remains undetermined. One base away there is no much larger clone; base qualities are not given. The sample belongs to a study of CD8 T cells in ankylosing spondylitis (dated by TCRdb to between 2016 and 2019). Study-wide context: The study profiled T cell receptor beta repertoires in healthy donors and ankylosing spondylitis patients to find disease-linked TCR variants. Peripheral blood samples were taken, and synovial fluid was additionally collected from ankylosing spondylitis patients. The full study cohort was made up of approximately 27 ankylosing spondylitis patients and around 100 healthy donors.

Overall study outcomes, separate from this receptor: The disease-linked clones showed a CD8+ phenotype and occurred at relatively low frequencies in peripheral blood. Blood from ankylosing spondylitis patients appeared to be characterized by a TCR beta motif made up of under ten highly homologous amino acid variants. Some motif variants were previously reported in synovial fluid and blood of reactive arthritis patients, suggesting common disease-initiation mechanisms. The disease-linked clones were reported to be significantly enriched in matched synovial fluid samples from ankylosing spondylitis patients.

The instrument was an Illumina HiSeq 2500. TCR beta libraries were prepared by quantitative 5'-RACE with molecular barcodes. On the authors' methods: Disease-linked TCR variants were identified with a new computational method built on a probabilistic model of VDJ rearrangement. Through fastp at Q25 and MiXCR, TCRdb rebuilt clones from the public reads, retaining in-frame beta chains. Rows with one shared CDR3 protein collapse into an entry with the most common genes and DNA. TCRdb, not the original authors, processed these V and J calls. The sample yields 650,000 to 800,000 distinct CDR3 sequences; around 20% were counted once. The top ten clonotypes cover under 20% of the sample. This receptor was obtained from a male donor with ankylosing spondylitis. Sample: blood, either unsorted or a sorted T cell fraction (not recorded which).

Here the CDR3 is given as CASMPRFGSGELFF. The nucleotide sequence reads as follows: TGTGCCAGCATGCCGAGGTTTGGATCCGGGGAGCTGTTTTTT. The rearrangement joined TRBV2 to TRBJ2-2; the D gene remains uncertain. CDR1 and CDR2, looked up from the germline V gene, are SNHLY and FYNNEI. A distance of 15 bases separates the germline ends of V and J, which lose 7 bases and 6 bases respectively. The CDR3 numbers 14 residues from cysteine through phenylalanine. The kept DNA is CDR3 alone, 42 bases in frame from the first base. With all but the CDR3 taken from the reference TRBV2 and TRBJ2-2 genes, the full variable domain is: EPEVTQTPSHQVTQMGQEVILRCVPISNHLYFYWYRQILGQKVEFLVSFYNNEISEKSEIFDDQFSVERPDGSNFTLKIRSTKLEDSAMYFCASMPRFGSGELFFGEGSRLTVL.